The 24 T cell receptor beta chains in this list originate from one sample, sequenced in a study of CD8+CD57+ T cells in acquired aplastic anemia. TCR beta VDJ and CDR3 profiling used genomic DNA as template. In TCRdb, the reads were re-called with MiXCR into one record per CDR3 protein. The sample contains approximately 300,000 distinct CDR3 sequences, 56% of which appear only once. Only patients with CD8+CD57+ cell expansion on flow cytometry were chosen for sequencing. The source material was sorted CD4+, CD8+, or CD8+CD57+ T cells (not recorded which) from PBMCs. The origin of the receptors is a human donor with aplastic anemia.

The gene calls are TRBV7-9 and TRBJ2-6; D is perhaps TRBD1 (6 bases). The CDR3 spans 14 residues. CDR1 and CDR2 (germline): SEHNR, FQNEAQ (reference sequence). Trimming pared 6 bases from V and 5 bases from J, leaving 11 bases between. The CDR3 spells CASSTGDRANVLTF. The CDR3, as DNA: TGTGCCAGCAGTACCGGGGACAGGGCCAACGTCCTGACTTTC.

The gene calls are TRBV19 and TRBJ1-5, with 8 nucleotides matching TRBD1. Germline values: CDR1 LNHDA, CDR2 SQIVND (reference sequence). With V trimmed by 5 bases and J by 1 base, 7 bases remained unmatched. The length of the CDR3 is 16 residues. CDR3 in DNA: TGTGCCAGTAGTCCGCGGACAGGGATAAGCAATCAGCCCCAGCATTTT. This codes for CASSPRTGISNQPQHF.

This clonotype was seen a single time. V usage is TRBV20-1 and J usage is TRBJ2-3; 8 bases agree with TRBD1. Germline V CDR1 and CDR2: DFQATT, SNEGSKA (reference sequence). V trimming: 4 bases; J trimming: 1 base; junction bases outside the gene matches: 1. This CDR3 has 13 residues. CDR3 sequence reads: CSATTGGTDTQYF. The CDR3 nucleotides read TGCAGTGCTACGACAGGGGGCACAGATACGCAGTATTTT.

V is TRBV10-2 and J is TRBJ2-1; 15 positions agree with TRBD2. The germline V gene encodes CDR1 WSHSY and CDR2 SAAADI. J lost 13 bases, V lost 6 bases, and 13 bases had no gene match. The CDR3 covers 16 residues. CDR3 loop: CASRAPGTSGGSIQFF. DNA for the CDR3: TGCGCCAGCAGGGCCCCCGGGACTAGCGGGGGGAGTATTCAGTTCTTC.

V usage is TRBV7-3 and J usage is TRBJ2-1; TRBD2 matches 12 bases. Germline CDR1 is SGHTA and CDR2 is FQGTGA. V trimming: 5 bases; J trimming: 0 bases; junction bases outside the gene matches: 11. The CDR3 sequence is 19 residues long. CDR3 sequence (DNA): TGTGCCAGCAGCATAGGGACTAGCGGGTTCCGACCCTCCTACAATGAGCAGTTCTTC. As protein: CASSIGTSGFRPSYNEQFF.

This clonotype occurred many times. The rearrangement links TRBV10-3 to TRBJ2-1; the match to TRBD2 covers 12 bases. Trimming at V came to 3 bases and at J to 6 bases, leaving 3 bases not matched to a gene. This CDR3 is 15 amino acids long. Per germline, CDR1 ENHRY and CDR2 SYGVKD. The CDR3 spells CAISDKTSGSNEQFF. CDR3 DNA: TGTGCCATCAGTGACAAGACTAGCGGGAGCAATGAGCAGTTCTTC.

This sequence joins TRBV7-4 and TRBJ2-7; D is perhaps TRBD1 (6 bases). CDR3 length: 12 residues. Deletions cut 6 bases from V and 6 bases from J, with 12 bases between. Germline V CDR1 and CDR2: SGHVT, SQSDAQ. The CDR3 reads CASRNRVGEQYF. The CDR3 region has the DNA TGTGCCAGCAGGAACAGGGTAGGCGAGCAGTACTTC.

In regard to this clonotype: The junction departs from germline at one end; a sequencing error may be responsible. The CDR3 loop reads CASSFPRGYRGAKNIQYF. In DNA, the CDR3 is TGTGCCAGTAGCTTCCCGCGCGGCTATAGGGGGGCCAAAAACATTCAGTACTTC. The gene calls are TRBV7-9 and TRBJ2-4; D perhaps matches TRBD1 (6 bases). The CDR3 has 18 amino acids. CDR1 and CDR2 (germline): SEHNR, FQNEAQ (reference sequence). The full variable domain, rest sourced from reference TRBV7-9 and TRBJ2-4, is DTGVSQNPRHKITKRGQNVTFRCDPISEHNRLYWYRQTLGQGPEFLTYFQNEAQLEKSRLLSDRFSAERPKGSFSTLEIQRTEQGDSAMYLCASSFPRGYRGAKNIQYFGAGTRLSVL.

V and J are TRBV20-1 and TRBJ2-1; 7 positions agree with TRBD2. The CDR3 has 18 amino acids. V gave up 6 bases and J gave up 5 bases; unmatched junction bases: 22. Germline V gene data show CDR1 as DFQATT and CDR2 as SNEGSKA (reference sequence). The CDR3 DNA is TGCAGTGCCAGTAGTATTGGGCCGGACGGGAGGATCGACAATGAGCAGTTCTTC. This encodes CSASSIGPDGRIDNEQFF.

Of note for this clonotype: A much larger clone lies one base from this, so it may be a read error. The chain links TRBV7-3 to TRBJ2-7; 9 bases align to TRBD2. The CDR3 has 15 residues. Germline V gives CDR1 SGHTA, CDR2 FQGTGA. DNA for the CDR3: TGTGACAGCAGCCAATATAGCGGGGGTTTCTCCGAGCAGTACTTC. Its translation: CDSSQYSGGFSEQYF. The full variable domain, in which reference TRBV7-3 and TRBJ2-7 provide the parts outside the CDR3, is GAGVSQTPSNKVTEKGKYVELRCDPISGHTALYWYRQSLGQGPEFLIYFQGTGAADDSGLPNDRFFAVRPEGSVSTLKIQRTERGDSAVYLCDSSQYSGGFSEQYFGPGTRLTVT.

As to this clonotype: The junction departs from germline at one end; a sequencing error may be responsible. The CDR3 loop is CASSLGAAYGQYF. In DNA, the CDR3 is TGTGCCAGCAGCCTCGGGGCAGCCTACGGGCAGTACTTC. This chain connects TRBV5-6 to TRBJ2-7; either TRBD1 or TRBD2 may fit D (5 bases each). The CDR3 runs 13 residues. Germline V gene lookup returns CDR1 SGHDT and CDR2 YYEEEE.

This clonotype was found a few times. This chain links TRBV2 with TRBJ2-5, with no clear D. V lost 6 bases, J lost 3 bases, and 5 bases lay in between. CDR3 length: 11 amino acids. Per the germline V gene, CDR1 is SNHLY and CDR2 is FYNNEI. The CDR3 here is CASRWEETQYF. Here the CDR3 DNA reads TGTGCCAGCAGATGGGAAGAGACCCAGTACTTC.

The rearrangement uses TRBV5-1 and TRBJ2-5; TRBD2 is a possible D gene (8 bases). Germline V CDR1 and CDR2: SGHRS, YFSETQ. The CDR3 contains 17 residues. Trimming removed 4 bases at V and 5 bases at J, with 24 bases between. The CDR3 region is CASSRGRGASLEETQYF. The DNA for the CDR3 is TGCGCCAGCAGCAGGGGGCGGGGGGCCTCTCTGGAGGAGACCCAGTACTTC. The full variable domain, its missing parts supplied by reference TRBV5-1 and TRBJ2-5, is KAGVTQTPRYLIKTRGQQVTLSCSPISGHRSVSWYQQTPGQGLQFLFEYFSETQRNKGNFPGRFSGRQFSNSRSEMNVSTLELGDSALYLCASSRGRGASLEETQYFGPGTRLLVL.

The V gene is TRBV4-3, the J gene TRBJ2-7, with D possibly being TRBD1 (6 bases). This CDR3 is built from 15 residues. Germline assignment: CDR1 LGHNA and CDR2 YSLEER. Trimming removed 0 bases from V and 4 bases from J, with 13 bases in between. This CDR3 reads CASSQEQGELYEQYF. The CDR3 nucleotides are TGCGCCAGCAGCCAAGAACAGGGCGAACTTTACGAGCAGTACTTC.

The chain employs TRBV9 and TRBJ1-3, with unresolved D. V gave up 0 bases and J gave up 2 bases, with 9 bases separating them. Looked up from germline, CDR1 is SGDLS and CDR2 is YYNGEE. This CDR3 region has 15 residues. The CDR3 DNA reads TGTGCCAGCAGCGTAGGGGTGGCGCCTGGAAACACCATATATTTT. This translates into CASSVGVAPGNTIYF.

The rearrangement links TRBV7-2 to TRBJ1-6; D perhaps matches TRBD1 (5 bases). Germline V CDR1 and CDR2: SGHTA, FQGNSA. This CDR3 region has 15 residues. Trimming removed 1 base at V and 16 bases at J, with 20 bases between. This CDR3 is CASSLGAAKGSLLHF. CDR3 sequence (DNA): TGTGCCAGCAGCTTAGGGGCGGCAAAGGGGTCACTACTCCACTTT.

The chain couples TRBV20-1 to TRBJ2-3; 14 bases fit TRBD2. With V trimmed by 7 bases and J by 1 base, 4 bases remained unmatched. The V gene's germline CDR1 is DFQATT and CDR2 SNEGSKA (reference sequence). This CDR3 is 15 amino acids long. The CDR3 region is CSGTSGGCCTDTQYF. Here the CDR3 DNA reads TGCAGTGGGACTAGCGGGGGGTGCTGCACAGATACGCAGTATTTT.

The V gene is TRBV7-9, the J gene TRBJ2-3, with 7 bases lining up with TRBD2. CDR3 length: 15 amino acids. The germline CDR1 and CDR2 sequences are SEHNR and FQNEAQ (reference sequence). Trimming removed 2 bases from V and 5 bases from J; junction bases left unmatched: 7. In DNA form, the CDR3 reads TGTGCCAGCAGCTTATGGGCTAGCGGACAAGATACGCAGTATTTT. Translation gives CASSLWASGQDTQYF.

J is TRBJ2-3 and V is TRBV15; 8 bases fit TRBD2. There are 16 residues in the CDR3. Germline CDR1 LNHNV, CDR2 YYDKDF (reference sequence). V shed 3 bases, J shed 5 bases, and the junction held 10 bases outside the gene matches. CDR3 in amino acids: CATSRRDRGGIDTQYF. The DNA of the CDR3 is TGTGCCACCAGCAGGCGTGACCGGGGGGGCATAGATACGCAGTATTTT.

This clonotype was seen ten or more times. The chain has TRBV18 and TRBJ1-2; D perhaps matches TRBD1 (6 bases). Germline V gives CDR1 KGHSH, CDR2 LQKENI. The CDR3 has 16 amino acids. The ends were cut back, 6 bases at V and 5 bases at J, with 22 bases in the middle. The CDR3 DNA is TGTGCCAGCTCGCCAGGGGAACGGGCAATATGGTATGGCTACACCTTC. This translates into CASSPGERAIWYGYTF.

This chain links TRBV20-1 with TRBJ2-1; 14 nucleotides align to TRBD2. From germline, CDR1 is DFQATT and CDR2 SNEGSKA (reference sequence). This CDR3 spans 16 amino acids. V trimming: 4 bases; J trimming: 4 bases; junction bases outside the gene matches: 6. The CDR3, as DNA: TGCAGTGCTACGGGGACTAGCGGGGGCCGTTACAATGAGCAGTTCTTC. It encodes CSATGTSGGRYNEQFF.

This rearrangement joins TRBV5-4 to TRBJ1-2; D is undetermined. This CDR3 is 11 amino acids long. The ends were cut back, 4 bases at V and 11 bases at J, with 12 bases in the middle. The V gene's germline CDR1 is SGHNT and CDR2 YYREEE (reference sequence). The CDR3 nucleotides read TGTGCCAGCAGCCTAGACACAGATTACACCTTC. Translating gives CASSLDTDYTF.

This clonotype was counted many times. The CDR3 here is CASSLFWGLGNTEAFF. The CDR3 DNA reads as TGTGCCAGCAGCTTGTTCTGGGGGCTGGGAAACACTGAAGCTTTCTTT. This chain connects TRBV5-6 to TRBJ1-1; possible D gene TRBD1, 6 bases. The CDR3 extends over 16 amino acids. Trimming stripped 1 base from V and 2 bases from J, with 15 bases between. Germline lookup yields CDR1 SGHDT and CDR2 YYEEEE.

The V gene is TRBV7-6, the J gene TRBJ2-1; D perhaps matches TRBD2 (7 bases). The CDR3 runs 14 residues. V lost 5 bases, J lost 14 bases, and 22 bases lay in between. The germline gives CDR1 SGHVS, CDR2 FNYEAQ. This chain's CDR3 is CASSPGEGGTTKFF. In DNA form, the CDR3 reads TGTGCCAGCAGCCCGGGGGAGGGGGGGACAACCAAGTTCTTC.